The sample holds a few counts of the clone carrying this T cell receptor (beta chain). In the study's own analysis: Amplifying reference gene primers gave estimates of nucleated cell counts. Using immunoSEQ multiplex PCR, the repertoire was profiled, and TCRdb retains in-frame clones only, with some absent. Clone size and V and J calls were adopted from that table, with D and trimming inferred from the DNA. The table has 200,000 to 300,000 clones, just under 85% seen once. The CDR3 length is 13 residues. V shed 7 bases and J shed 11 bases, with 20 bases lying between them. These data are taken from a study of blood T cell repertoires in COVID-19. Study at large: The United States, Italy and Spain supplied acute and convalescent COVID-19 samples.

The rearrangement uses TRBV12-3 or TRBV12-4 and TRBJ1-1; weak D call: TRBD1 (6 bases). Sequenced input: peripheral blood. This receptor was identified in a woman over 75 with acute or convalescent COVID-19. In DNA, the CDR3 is TGTGCCAGCAAGTCCCGGGAAGCAGGGGCGGCTTTCTTT. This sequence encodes CASKSREAGAAFF.